This T cell receptor beta chain was sequenced in a study of radiation and T cells in renal cell carcinoma. Overall study results and limits: Without pretreatment biopsies, baseline tumor clonotype presence was undetermined. From baseline, blood top tumor clonotypes peaked at 2 weeks post-radiation.

Time point defined: blood 4 weeks post-SBRT, at nephrectomy. Indicated treatment: 15 Gy SBRT to primary tumor, nephrectomy 4 weeks later. The data were produced by immunoSEQ multiplex PCR, yet TCRdb's version contains in-frame clones alone and is incomplete. Here the sample spans fewer than 45,000 clones, around four fifths being singletons. Details on this clone: Its cognate antigen is unknown.

The CDR3 has 17 residues. Germline lookup yields CDR1 SGHAT and CDR2 FQNNGV. V was trimmed by 2 bases and J by 3 bases, leaving 19 bases between them. The source of this sequence is a woman between 70 and 85 years old with renal cell carcinoma. The sequencing here drew on blood, taken from a patient whose treatment included radiotherapy and nephrectomy. V gene TRBV11-2 combines with J gene TRBJ1-1, with a weak D call TRBD1 (6 bases). The chain's CDR3 is CASSLIIGGRRYTEAFF. The CDR3 DNA follows: TGTGCCAGCAGCTTAATTATCGGGGGGCGCAGATACACTGAAGCTTTCTTT.